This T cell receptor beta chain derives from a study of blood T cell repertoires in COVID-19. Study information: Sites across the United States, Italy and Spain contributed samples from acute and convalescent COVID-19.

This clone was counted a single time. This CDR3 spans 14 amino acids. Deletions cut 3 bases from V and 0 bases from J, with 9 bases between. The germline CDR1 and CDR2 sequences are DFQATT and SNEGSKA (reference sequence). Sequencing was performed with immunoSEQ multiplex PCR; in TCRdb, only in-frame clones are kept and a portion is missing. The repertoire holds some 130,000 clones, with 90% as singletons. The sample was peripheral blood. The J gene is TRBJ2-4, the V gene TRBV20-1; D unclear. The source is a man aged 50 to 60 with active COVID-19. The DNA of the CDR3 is TGCAGTGCTAGTTCAGGTCTAGCCAAAAACATTCAGTACTTC. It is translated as CSASSGLAKNIQYF.